Here is one T cell receptor beta chain with its context. This sample is part of a study of blood T cell repertoires in COVID-19. Looking at the study overall: The samples span acute and convalescent COVID-19 from the United States, Italy and Spain. PBMCs, B-cell-depleted T cells, or T cells provided the cDNA or gDNA that made up the material.

As originally analysed: Reference gene primer amplification yielded estimated nucleated cell counts. The data were produced by immunoSEQ multiplex PCR, yet TCRdb's version contains in-frame clones alone and is incomplete. V and J calls plus clone size are reproduced from that table; the DNA served to infer D and trimming. Of 300,000 to 350,000 clones listed, roughly 87% are singletons. The trim removed 7 bases at V and 2 bases at J, leaving 12 bases unmatched. The CDR3 is 16 residues long. CDR1 and CDR2 (germline): SEHNR, FQNEAQ (reference sequence). Seattle researchers signed up patients amid active infection and tracked them longitudinally.

This receptor was obtained from a woman between 55 and 75 years old with COVID-19, enrolled during active disease. The chain combines TRBV7-9 with TRBJ1-1, with 8 bases that match TRBD1. Sequenced material: peripheral blood. The chain's CDR3 is CASINRRGTGNTEAFF. DNA for the CDR3: TGTGCCAGCATTAACCGTAGGGGGACAGGCAACACTGAAGCTTTCTTT.